This T cell receptor (beta chain) was found in a study of cytomegalovirus exposure and HLA in healthy donors. Study-level information: The Caucasian-associated ancestry cluster held 65% to 90% of around 380 genotyped donors. Study outcomes and limitations: Cytomegalovirus-associated status was assigned to about 170 TCR beta chains. V segments that were indistinguishable, TRBV6-2 and TRBV6-3 among them, were omitted from analysis. In a later analysis, TCR beta V- and J-gene trimming showed a link to a missense DCLRE1C variant.

Amplification used 60 Vbeta primers and 13 Jbeta primers. Clones were read by immunoSEQ multiplex PCR, and TCRdb kept only the in-frame ones, dropping some. Here the sample spans approximately 180,000 clones, over 70% being singletons. This clone was observed a few times. Its target is unknown. The CDR3 runs to 14 residues. V lost 4 bases to trimming and J lost 5 bases; unmatched junction nucleotides: 5. CDR1 and CDR2 from the germline V gene are PRHDT and FYEKMQ (reference sequence). This sequence was found in a male donor in good health and CMV-seronegative. The chain combines TRBV13 with TRBJ1-1; 9 nucleotides align to TRBD1. Sequenced input: PBMCs. The CDR3 reads CASSWRDRDTEAFF. CDR3 nucleotides: TGTGCCAGCAGCTGGCGGGACAGGGATACTGAAGCTTTCTTT.